This T cell receptor beta chain came from a study of T cell responses to AZD1222 COVID-19 vaccine. Overall study results and limits: The CD4 TCRs associated with vaccination extended across spike and predominated at 160-218 and 743-854.

CDR3 length equals 14 residues. Per germline, CDR1 LNHDA and CDR2 SQIVND (reference sequence). Trimming removed 6 bases at V and 9 bases at J, with 15 bases between. Assay: immunoSEQ multiplex PCR; the TCRdb copy retains only in-frame clones and omits some. The table lists roughly 200,000 clones, around 93% of them singletons. This clone occurred a few times. As yet, its antigen is unknown. This specimen consisted of peripheral blood, obtained 28 days after the second dose of the MenACWY control vaccine. The J gene is TRBJ1-6, the V gene TRBV19; weak D call: TRBD1 (6 bases). The source of this sequence is an adult who received the MenACWY meningococcal vaccine as a control. The CDR3 reads CASSVDRWGSPLHF. The CDR3 DNA reads TGTGCCAGTAGCGTTGACAGGTGGGGTTCACCCCTCCACTTT.